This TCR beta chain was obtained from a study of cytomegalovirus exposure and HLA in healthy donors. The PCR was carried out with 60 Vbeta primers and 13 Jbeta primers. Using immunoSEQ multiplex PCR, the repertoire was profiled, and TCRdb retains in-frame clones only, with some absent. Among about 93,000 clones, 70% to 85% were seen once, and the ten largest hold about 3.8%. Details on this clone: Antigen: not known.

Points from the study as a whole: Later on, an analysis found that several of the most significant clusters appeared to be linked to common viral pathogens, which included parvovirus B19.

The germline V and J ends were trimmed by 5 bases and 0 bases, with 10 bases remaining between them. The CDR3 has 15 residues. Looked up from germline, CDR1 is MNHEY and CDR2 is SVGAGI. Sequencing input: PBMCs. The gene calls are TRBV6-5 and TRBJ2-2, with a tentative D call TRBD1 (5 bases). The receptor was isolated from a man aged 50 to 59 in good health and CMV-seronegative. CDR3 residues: CASSGQHANTGELFF. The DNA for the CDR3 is TGTGCCAGCAGTGGACAACATGCGAACACCGGGGAGCTGTTTTTT.